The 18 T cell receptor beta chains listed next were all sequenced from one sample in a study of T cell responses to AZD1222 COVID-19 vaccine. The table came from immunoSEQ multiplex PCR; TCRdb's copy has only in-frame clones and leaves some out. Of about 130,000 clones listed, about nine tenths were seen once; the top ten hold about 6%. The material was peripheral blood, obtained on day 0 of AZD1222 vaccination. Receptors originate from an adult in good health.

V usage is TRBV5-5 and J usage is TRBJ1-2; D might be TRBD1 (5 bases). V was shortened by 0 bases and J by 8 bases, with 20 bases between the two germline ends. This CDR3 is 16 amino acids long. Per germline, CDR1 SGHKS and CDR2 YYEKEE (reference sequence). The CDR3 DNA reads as TGTGCCAGCAGCTTGGGAGACTGGGGACGGGACCTAGGCTACACCTTC. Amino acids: CASSLGDWGRDLGYTF. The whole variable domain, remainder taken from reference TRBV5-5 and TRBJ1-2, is DAGVTQSPTHLIKTRGQQVTLRCSPISGHKSVSWYQQVLGQGPQFIFQYYEKEERGRGNFPDRFSARQFPNYSSELNVNALLLGDSALYLCASSLGDWGRDLGYTFGSGTRLTVV.

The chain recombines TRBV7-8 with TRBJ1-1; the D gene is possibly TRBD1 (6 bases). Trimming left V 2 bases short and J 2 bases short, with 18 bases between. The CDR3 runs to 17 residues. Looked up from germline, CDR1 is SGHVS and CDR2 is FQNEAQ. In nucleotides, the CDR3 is TGTGCCAGCAGCTTAAGACCCGTGGGGGACATTAACACTGAAGCTTTCTTT. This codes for CASSLRPVGDINTEAFF.

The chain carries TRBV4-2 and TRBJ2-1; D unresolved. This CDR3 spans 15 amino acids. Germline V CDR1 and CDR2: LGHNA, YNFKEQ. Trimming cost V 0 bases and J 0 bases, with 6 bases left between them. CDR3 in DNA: TGTGCCAGCAGCCAAGAGCCCAGCTCCTACAATGAGCAGTTCTTC. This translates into CASSQEPSSYNEQFF.

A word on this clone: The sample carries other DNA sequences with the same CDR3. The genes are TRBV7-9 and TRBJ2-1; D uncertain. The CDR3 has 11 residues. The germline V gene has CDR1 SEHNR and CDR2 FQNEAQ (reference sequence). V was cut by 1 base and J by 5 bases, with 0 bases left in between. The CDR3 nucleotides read TGTGCCAGCAGCTTAGACAATGAGCAGTTCTTC. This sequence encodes CASSLDNEQFF. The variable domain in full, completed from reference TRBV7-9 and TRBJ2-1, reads DTGVSQNPRHKITKRGQNVTFRCDPISEHNRLYWYRQTLGQGPEFLTYFQNEAQLEKSRLLSDRFSAERPKGSFSTLEIQRTEQGDSAMYLCASSLDNEQFFGPGTRLTVL.

The CDR3 nucleotides are TGTGCCAGCAGTTCCGCCTGGAACACTGAAGCTTTCTTT. Translating it yields CASSSAWNTEAFF. This sequence joins TRBV12-3 or TRBV12-4 and TRBJ1-1; no definite D call. V lost 4 bases and J 1 base, leaving 7 bases between the germline ends. This CDR3 region has 13 residues.

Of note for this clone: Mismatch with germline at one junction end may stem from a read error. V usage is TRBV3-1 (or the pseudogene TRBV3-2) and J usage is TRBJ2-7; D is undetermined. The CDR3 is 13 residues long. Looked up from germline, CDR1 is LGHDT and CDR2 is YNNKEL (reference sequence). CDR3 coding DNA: TGTGCCAGCAGCCAAGAAGGGCAAAACACGGTGGACTTC. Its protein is CASSQEGQNTVDF.

This CDR3 reads CASNKGQEAKAFF. The CDR3 DNA sequence: TGTGCCAGTAATAAGGGACAGGAGGCAAAAGCTTTCTTT. This sequence joins TRBV18 and TRBJ1-1; TRBD1 matches 8 bases. CDR3 length: 13 residues. Trimming cost V 9 bases and J 9 bases; bases outside gene matches: 12. Per germline, CDR1 KGHSH and CDR2 LQKENI.

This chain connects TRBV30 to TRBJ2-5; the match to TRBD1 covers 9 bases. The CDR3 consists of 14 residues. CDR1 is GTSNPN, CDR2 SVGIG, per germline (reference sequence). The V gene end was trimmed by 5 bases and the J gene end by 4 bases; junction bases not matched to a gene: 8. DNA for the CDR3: TGTGCCTGGGAACAGGGGGCATTGGGAGAGACCCAGTACTTC. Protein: CAWEQGALGETQYF.

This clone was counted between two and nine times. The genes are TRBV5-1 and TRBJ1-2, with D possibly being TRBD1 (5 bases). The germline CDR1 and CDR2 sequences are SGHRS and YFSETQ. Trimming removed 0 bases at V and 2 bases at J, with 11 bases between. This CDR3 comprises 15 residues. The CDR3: CASSLEGSGNYGYTF. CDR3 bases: TGCGCCAGCAGCTTGGAGGGGTCAGGCAACTATGGCTACACCTTC.

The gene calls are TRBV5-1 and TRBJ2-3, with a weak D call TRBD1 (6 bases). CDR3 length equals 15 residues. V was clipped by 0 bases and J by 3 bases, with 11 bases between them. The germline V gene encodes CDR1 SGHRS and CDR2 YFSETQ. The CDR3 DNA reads TGCGCCAGCAGCTTGGAGCAGGGGTCGACAGATACGCAGTATTTT. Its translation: CASSLEQGSTDTQYF. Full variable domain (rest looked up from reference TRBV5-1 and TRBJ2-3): KAGVTQTPRYLIKTRGQQVTLSCSPISGHRSVSWYQQTPGQGLQFLFEYFSETQRNKGNFPGRFSGRQFSNSRSEMNVSTLELGDSALYLCASSLEQGSTDTQYFGPGTRLTVL.

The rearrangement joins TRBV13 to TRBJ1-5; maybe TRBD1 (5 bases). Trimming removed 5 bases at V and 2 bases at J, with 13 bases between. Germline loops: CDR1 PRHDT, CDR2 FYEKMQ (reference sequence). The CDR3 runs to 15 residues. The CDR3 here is CASSARGSGNQPQHF. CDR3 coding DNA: TGTGCCAGCAGCGCCCGGGGGAGTGGCAATCAGCCCCAGCATTTT.

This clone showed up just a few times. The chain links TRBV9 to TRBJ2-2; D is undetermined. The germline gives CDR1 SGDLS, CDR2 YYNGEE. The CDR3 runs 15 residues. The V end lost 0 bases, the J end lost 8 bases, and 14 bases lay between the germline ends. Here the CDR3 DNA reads TGTGCCAGCAGCGTAGTTGCTTCCTCGGGTGGGGAGCTGTTTTTT. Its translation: CASSVVASSGGELFF.

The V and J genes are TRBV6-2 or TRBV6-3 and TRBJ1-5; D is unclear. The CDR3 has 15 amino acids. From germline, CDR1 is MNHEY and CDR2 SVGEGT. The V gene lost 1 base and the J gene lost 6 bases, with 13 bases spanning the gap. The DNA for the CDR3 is TGTGCCAGCAGTTACTGGGCCGGACGGACTCAGCCCCAGCATTTT. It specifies CASSYWAGRTQPQHF.

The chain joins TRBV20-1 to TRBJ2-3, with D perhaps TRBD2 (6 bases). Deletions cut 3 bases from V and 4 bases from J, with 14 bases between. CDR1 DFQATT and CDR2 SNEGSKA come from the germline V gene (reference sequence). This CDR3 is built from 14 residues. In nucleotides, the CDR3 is TGCAGTGCTAGTTCGGGGGAAGGCCCAGATACGCAGTATTTT. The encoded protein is CSASSGEGPDTQYF.

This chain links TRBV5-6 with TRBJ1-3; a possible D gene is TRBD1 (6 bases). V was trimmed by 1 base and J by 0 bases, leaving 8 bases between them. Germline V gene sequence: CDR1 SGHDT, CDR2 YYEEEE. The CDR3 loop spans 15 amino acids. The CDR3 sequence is CASSLRGASGNTIYF. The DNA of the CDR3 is TGTGCCAGCAGCTTGAGGGGGGCCTCTGGAAACACCATATATTTT.

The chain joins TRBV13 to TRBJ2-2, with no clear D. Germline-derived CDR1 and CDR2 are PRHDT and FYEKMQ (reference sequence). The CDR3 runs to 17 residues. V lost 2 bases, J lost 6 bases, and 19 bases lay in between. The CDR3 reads CASSLRTNSRVAGELFF. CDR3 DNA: TGTGCCAGCAGCTTAAGGACGAATAGTAGGGTGGCCGGGGAGCTGTTTTTT.

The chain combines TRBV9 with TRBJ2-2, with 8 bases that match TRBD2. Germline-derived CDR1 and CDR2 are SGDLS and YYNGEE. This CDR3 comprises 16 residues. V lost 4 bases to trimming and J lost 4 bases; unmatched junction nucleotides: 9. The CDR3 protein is CASSSRLAGGTGELFF. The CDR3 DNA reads TGTGCCAGCAGCTCCCGCCTGGCGGGAGGCACCGGGGAGCTGTTTTTT.

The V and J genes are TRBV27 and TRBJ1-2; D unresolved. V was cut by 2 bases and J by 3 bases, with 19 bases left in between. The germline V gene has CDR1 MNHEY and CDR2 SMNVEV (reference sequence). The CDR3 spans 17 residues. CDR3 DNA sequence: TGTGCCAGCAGTTTAGGTATCCCCAGCGGGCGGCACTATGGCTACACCTTC. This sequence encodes CASSLGIPSGRHYGYTF.